The source of this T cell receptor (beta chain) is a study of CD8+ T cells in alopecia areata. Study-wide results and caveats: Lesional scalp displayed greater clonality than normal scalp, most notably in alopecia totalis/universalis.

There are 18 residues in the CDR3. This clone was detected a few times. Its antigen is currently unknown. As part of sample collection, lesional scalp punch biopsies and peripheral blood were taken from alopecia areata patients. RNA extraction and reverse transcription yielded cDNA as sequencing template. Repertoires were generated with immunoSEQ multiplex PCR, while TCRdb's copy carries only in-frame clones and drops some. The table has tens of thousands of clones, 45% to 60% seen once. The sequence was collected from a human donor with alopecia areata. Material: NKG2D-high CD8+ T cells sorted from blood. The V and J genes are TRBV21-1 and TRBJ2-7; the D segment call TRBD2 is taken from the table without a DNA check. TRBV21-1 is a pseudogene locus. The CDR3 here is CASSLPGTSGTYPYEQYF. DNA for the CDR3: TGTGCCAGCAGCCTCCCGGGGACTAGCGGGACCTACCCCTACGAGCAGTACTTC.